Following are 7 T cell receptor beta chains from one sample sequenced in a study of blood T cell repertoires in COVID-19. Using immunoSEQ multiplex PCR, the repertoire was profiled, and TCRdb retains in-frame clones only, with some absent. The profile shows more than 95,000 clones, around nine tenths of them singletons. What was sequenced was peripheral blood. These receptors were obtained from a woman of 80 years or more with acute or convalescent COVID-19.

The CDR3 region is CASSPFKGGETQYF. The CDR3 nucleotides are TGTGCCAGCAGCCCCTTCAAGGGAGGCGAGACCCAGTACTTC. The V call is TRBV6-5, the J call TRBJ2-5, with D possibly TRBD2 on 6 matching bases. This CDR3 is 14 amino acids long. V shed 6 bases and J shed 5 bases, with 16 bases lying between them. Germline lookup yields CDR1 MNHEY and CDR2 SVGAGI.

The rearrangement links TRBV5-1 to TRBJ1-2; unclear D gene. Germline V gene data show CDR1 as SGHRS and CDR2 as YFSETQ. Trimming removed 0 bases from V and 7 bases from J, with 10 bases in between. The CDR3 loop spans 13 amino acids. The CDR3: CASSLGAGSGYTF. In nucleotides, the CDR3 is TGCGCCAGCAGCTTGGGGGCAGGCTCTGGCTACACCTTC.

The CDR3, as DNA: TGTGCCAGTAGTCCAAACACCTACAATGAGCAGTTCTTC. Its translation: CASSPNTYNEQFF. J is TRBJ2-1 and V is TRBV19; D is unclear. Trimming pared 5 bases from V and 2 bases from J, leaving 7 bases between. The CDR3 spans 13 residues. Germline V gene sequence: CDR1 LNHDA, CDR2 SQIVND (reference sequence).

The chain is built from TRBV4-3 and TRBJ1-2; 9 bases fit TRBD1. The CDR3 contains 14 residues. V shed 2 bases and J 7 bases; nucleotides not matched to a gene: 5. In germline, CDR1 is LGHNA, CDR2 YSLEER. CDR3 sequence (DNA): TGCGCCAGCAGCCAACAACAGGGGGCCGGTGGCTACACCTTC. It is translated as CASSQQQGAGGYTF.

The chain has TRBV3-1 (or the pseudogene TRBV3-2) and TRBJ2-1, with a tentative D call TRBD1 (6 bases). The length of the CDR3 is 18 residues. The V end was cut by 4 bases, the J end by 3 bases, with 22 bases between. In germline, CDR1 is LGHDT, CDR2 YNNKEL (reference sequence). This CDR3 is CASSRHCDRSVGYNEQFF. In DNA form, the CDR3 reads TGTGCCAGCAGCCGACATTGCGACAGGTCGGTGGGCTACAATGAGCAGTTCTTC.

This clone was seen once. The chain uses TRBV5-1 and TRBJ2-2; D gene uncertain. The CDR3 spans 14 residues. Trimming removed 0 bases from V and 4 bases from J, with 7 bases in between. The germline V gene encodes CDR1 SGHRS and CDR2 YFSETQ. CDR3 protein: CASSLGRGTGELFF. CDR3 nucleotide sequence: TGCGCCAGCAGCTTGGGTCGAGGCACCGGGGAGCTGTTTTTT.

The genes are TRBV7-9 and TRBJ1-2; D is possibly TRBD1 (5 bases). The CDR3 length is 13 residues. The V gene lost 6 bases and the J gene lost 5 bases, with 13 bases spanning the gap. Per germline, CDR1 SEHNR and CDR2 FQNEAQ (reference sequence). CDR3 sequence: CASSAQGLYGYTF. The DNA of the CDR3 is TGTGCCAGCAGTGCTCAGGGTCTATATGGCTACACCTTC.